The 24 T cell receptor beta chains given below trace back to one sample, sequenced in a study of T cells after yellow fever vaccination. Each CDR3 protein is one row after TCRdb ran MiXCR on the 5' RACE reads. This sample has under 400,000 distinct CDR3 sequences, with 9.5% to 13% found just once. Sequenced material: PBMCs, taken on the day of the first yellow fever vaccination. The receptors derive from a man between 18 and 29 years old who received the YFV17D yellow fever vaccine.

This clonotype was observed a few times. J is TRBJ1-2 and V is TRBV12-3 or TRBV12-4; perhaps TRBD1 as D (6 bases). V was pared by 6 bases and J by 2 bases, with 10 bases between. The CDR3 consists of 13 residues. CDR3 nucleotides: TGTGCCAGCAGACCGACAGGCAACTATGGCTACACCTTC. The encoded protein is CASRPTGNYGYTF.

The V gene is TRBV19, the J gene TRBJ1-6; D may be TRBD1 (5 bases). From germline, CDR1 is LNHDA and CDR2 SQIVND (reference sequence). Trimming cost V 4 bases and J 7 bases, with 17 bases left between them. This CDR3 has 16 amino acids. CDR3 amino acids: CASSTSTVAWNSPLHF. For the CDR3, the DNA is TGTGCCAGTAGTACGTCGACAGTCGCGTGGAATTCACCCCTCCACTTT.

Only a few counts were recorded for this clonotype. V and J are TRBV21-1 and TRBJ1-3. TRBV21-1 is assigned pseudogene status. CDR3 length equals 15 residues. CDR3 residues: CASGRESGLGNTIYF. DNA for the CDR3: TGTGCCAGCGGGAGGGAAAGTGGTCTGGGAAACACCATATATTTT.

The V call is TRBV5-1, the J call TRBJ1-2, with TRBD1 identical over 9 bases. Trimming took 3 bases from V and 4 from J; bases not matched to a gene: 7. From germline, CDR1 is SGHRS and CDR2 YFSETQ. This CDR3 has 15 residues. The CDR3 sequence is CASSSNRGLGYGYTF. The DNA of the CDR3 is TGCGCCAGCAGCTCCAACAGGGGGCTAGGCTATGGCTACACCTTC. The full variable domain, with the rest looked up from reference TRBV5-1 and TRBJ1-2, is KAGVTQTPRYLIKTRGQQVTLSCSPISGHRSVSWYQQTPGQGLQFLFEYFSETQRNKGNFPGRFSGRQFSNSRSEMNVSTLELGDSALYLCASSSNRGLGYGYTFGSGTRLTVV.

The genes are TRBV20-1 and TRBJ2-7; D is ambiguous. Germline CDR1 and CDR2: DFQATT and SNEGSKA (reference sequence). This CDR3 is 16 amino acids long. V lost 0 bases and J 2 bases, leaving 17 bases between the germline ends. The CDR3 loop reads CSARDLGRERPYEQYV. CDR3 DNA: TGCAGTGCTAGAGATCTGGGCAGAGAGAGGCCCTACGAGCAGTACGTC.

This clonotype was seen a few times. The rearrangement uses TRBV24-1 and TRBJ2-1; 7 bases align to TRBD2. Germline trimming cut 4 bases from V and 7 bases from J; bases unmatched to any gene: 9. Germline CDR1 and CDR2: KGHDR and SFDVKD. CDR3 length: 15 amino acids. The CDR3 nucleotides are TGTGCCACCAGTGAGGGGACTATACAGGAAAATGAGCAGTTCTTC. As protein: CATSEGTIQENEQFF.

The chain joins TRBV7-2 to TRBJ2-5; weak D call: TRBD2 (7 bases). CDR1 and CDR2 (germline): SGHTA, FQGNSA. The V gene lost 8 bases and the J gene lost 4 bases, with 11 bases spanning the gap. The CDR3 runs to 12 residues. The CDR3 region is CASGGARETQYF. The CDR3 DNA reads TGTGCCAGCGGGGGGGCCCGAGAGACCCAGTACTTC.

The chain recombines TRBV2 with TRBJ2-5; D uncertain. V lost 0 bases and J lost 4, with 18 bases in between. This CDR3 is 17 amino acids long. The V gene's germline CDR1 is SNHLY and CDR2 FYNNEI. DNA of the CDR3: TGTGCCAGCAGTGAAGCTCAGATGGCCCTGGCTGGAGAGACCCAGTACTTC. Translating it yields CASSEAQMALAGETQYF.

J is TRBJ2-3 and V is TRBV20-1; 12 bases fit TRBD2. Per the germline V gene, CDR1 is DFQATT and CDR2 is SNEGSKA (reference sequence). V shed 6 bases and J 5 bases; nucleotides not matched to a gene: 12. The CDR3 runs 16 residues. CDR3 sequence (DNA): TGCAGTGCCCAATCCCCTAGCGGGGGGGTAGGAGATACGCAGTATTTT. Encoded protein: CSAQSPSGGVGDTQYF.

V usage is TRBV12-3 or TRBV12-4 and J usage is TRBJ1-6; unclear D gene. This CDR3 has 15 residues. V lost 4 bases and J 5 bases, leaving 12 bases between the germline ends. This CDR3 is CASSWDLGNNSPLHF. For the CDR3, the DNA is TGTGCCAGCAGTTGGGATTTAGGAAATAATTCACCCCTCCACTTT.

The chain has TRBV11-2 and TRBJ2-1; tentative D call: TRBD1 (5 bases). Trimming shortened V by 0 bases and J by 12 bases, and 12 bases separated the two germline ends. Germline lookup yields CDR1 SGHAT and CDR2 FQNNGV. The CDR3 covers 13 residues. CDR3 in DNA: TGTGCCAGCAGCTTAGAGCAGGGCCAGCCGCAGTTCTTC. Translating gives CASSLEQGQPQFF. Drawing the rest from reference TRBV11-2 and TRBJ2-1, the complete variable domain is EAGVAQSPRYKIIEKRQSVAFWCNPISGHATLYWYQQILGQGPKLLIQFQNNGVVDDSQLPKDRFSAERLKGVDSTLKIQPAKLEDSAVYLCASSLEQGQPQFFGPGTRLTVL.

This clonotype appeared a few times. The gene calls are TRBV27 and TRBJ2-3; 11 bases map to TRBD2. The CDR3 has 16 residues. Germline-derived CDR1 and CDR2 are MNHEY and SMNVEV (reference sequence). Trimming took 2 bases from V and 6 from J; bases not matched to a gene: 7. CDR3 loop: CASSLGLLAGEDTQYF. The DNA of the CDR3 is TGTGCCAGCAGTTTAGGTCTACTAGCGGGGGAGGATACGCAGTATTTT.

The CDR3: CSARQASNYGYTF. The CDR3 DNA reads TGCAGTGCAAGACAGGCTAGTAACTATGGCTACACCTTC. V is TRBV20-1 and J is TRBJ1-2; tentative D call: TRBD1 (6 bases). This CDR3 comprises 13 residues. V lost 6 bases, J lost 1 base, and 12 bases lay in between. CDR1 and CDR2 from the germline V gene are DFQATT and SNEGSKA (reference sequence).

The rearrangement links TRBV11-2 to TRBJ2-3, with D possibly called TRBD1 or TRBD2 (5 bases each). The V gene's germline CDR1 is SGHAT and CDR2 FQNNGV. CDR3 size: 16 residues. V was clipped by 3 bases and J by 4 bases, with 17 bases between them. This chain's CDR3 is CASSFLFVRGSDTQYF. The CDR3 coding sequence is TGTGCCAGCAGCTTCCTCTTTGTACGGGGCTCAGATACGCAGTATTTT.

The J gene is TRBJ2-2, the V gene TRBV4-2; no clear D. Germline CDR1 is LGHNA and CDR2 is YNFKEQ. Deletions cut 0 bases from V and 6 bases from J, with 11 bases between. CDR3 length: 15 amino acids. The chain's CDR3 is CASSQDPRSPGELFF. The CDR3 DNA is TGTGCCAGCAGCCAAGATCCCAGAAGCCCCGGGGAGCTGTTTTTT.

The gene calls are TRBV20-1 and TRBJ2-7; D is unresolved. This CDR3 region has 15 residues. CDR1 DFQATT and CDR2 SNEGSKA come from the germline V gene (reference sequence). Trimming took off 4 bases at V and 3 bases at J, with 19 bases between the two ends. The CDR3 region has the DNA TGCAGTGCTACAAGCCAAAAGACGGTGGACTACGAGCAGTACTTC. Its translation is CSATSQKTVDYEQYF.

The rearrangement links TRBV4-1 to TRBJ2-7; TRBD1 or TRBD2 may be the D gene (5 bases each). CDR3 length: 15 amino acids. V was clipped by 6 bases and J by 3 bases, with 18 bases between them. Germline loops: CDR1 MGHRA, CDR2 YSYEKL. The CDR3 sequence is CASSRSPGRLYEQYV. As DNA, the CDR3 is TGCGCCAGCAGTCGTTCCCCGGGACGGCTCTACGAGCAGTACGTC.

The rearrangement links TRBV18 to TRBJ2-3; 10 bases match TRBD2. This CDR3 has 15 residues. The germline gives CDR1 KGHSH, CDR2 LQKENI. The ends lost 7 bases at V and 4 bases at J; junction bases unmatched: 8. CDR3 in amino acids: CASFRGTSAADTQYF. In nucleotides, the CDR3 is TGTGCCAGCTTCCGGGGGACTAGCGCGGCAGATACGCAGTATTTT.

This clonotype was seen a handful of times. The V call is TRBV14, the J call TRBJ1-1; D not certain. Germline V gene lookup returns CDR1 SGHDN and CDR2 FVKESK. V dropped 7 bases and J dropped 0 bases, with 6 bases sitting between them. CDR3 size: 12 residues. The CDR3 nucleotides read TGTGCCAGCACCACACTGAACACTGAAGCTTTCTTT. This codes for CASTTLNTEAFF.

This clonotype was found a few times. The rearrangement joins TRBV7-8 to TRBJ2-3, with TRBD2 identical over 15 bases. The CDR3 totals 15 residues. Trimming at V came to 7 bases and at J to 7 bases, leaving 6 bases not matched to a gene. Germline CDR1 reads SGHVS; CDR2 reads FQNEAQ. CDR3 coding DNA: TGTGCCAGCACCTACGGACTAGCGGGGGGGAATACGCAGTATTTT. This translates into CASTYGLAGGNTQYF.

This clonotype was recorded a few times. The CDR3 protein is CASSQTAGVEKLFF. CDR3 nucleotides: TGTGCCAGCAGTCAAACGGCCGGGGTTGAAAAACTGTTTTTT. The chain is built from TRBV12-3 or TRBV12-4 and TRBJ1-4; D is ambiguous. The CDR3 has 14 residues. Trimming removed 5 bases from V and 7 bases from J, with 14 bases in between.

The chain links TRBV5-1 to TRBJ2-2; D is possibly TRBD1 (6 bases). Germline CDR1 is SGHRS and CDR2 is YFSETQ. The CDR3 consists of 16 residues. V shed 7 bases and J shed 1 base, with 17 bases lying between them. The CDR3 DNA follows: TGCGCCAGCGGTAATCGCAGGACAGAGAACACCGGGGAGCTGTTTTTT. This sequence encodes CASGNRRTENTGELFF.

CDR3 sequence: CASSLPGTGTTEAFF. CDR3 sequence (DNA): TGTGCCAGCAGTCTCCCCGGGACAGGGACCACTGAAGCTTTCTTT. The chain employs TRBV28 and TRBJ1-1, with 9 bases lining up with TRBD1. The CDR3 has 15 residues. V trimming: 5 bases; J trimming: 4 bases; junction bases outside the gene matches: 8. CDR1 is MDHEN, CDR2 SYDVKM, per germline.

In this sample, this clonotype turned up a few times. This chain links TRBV5-1 with TRBJ2-1; 8 positions agree with TRBD1. From germline, CDR1 is SGHRS and CDR2 YFSETQ. The V segment lost 4 bases and the J segment 5 bases; nucleotides outside the gene matches: 5. The CDR3 covers 14 residues. CDR3 sequence reads: CASSLGQGNNEQFF. DNA of the CDR3: TGCGCCAGCAGCCTTGGACAGGGAAACAATGAGCAGTTCTTC.